The 18 T cell receptor beta chains given below trace back to one sample, sequenced in a study of cytomegalovirus exposure and HLA in healthy donors. Only in-frame clones appear in the TCRdb table, and some are missing; sequencing was by immunoSEQ multiplex PCR. There are around 120,000 clones in the sample; around 88% occur only once, and 1.5% to 2% lies in the top ten. Sequenced: PBMCs. The receptors shown here come from a man younger than 35 in good health and CMV-seronegative.

This chain uses TRBV5-4 with TRBJ2-3, with 8 bases matching TRBD2. The CDR3 spans 16 residues. With 1 base clipped from V and 3 bases from J, the junction kept 7 bases outside the gene matches. CDR1 is SGHNT and CDR2 is YYREEE in the germline V gene (reference sequence). The CDR3 spells CASSLKSGSLTDTQYF. The DNA of the CDR3 is TGTGCCAGCAGCTTGAAAAGCGGGAGTTTAACAGATACGCAGTATTTT.

The chain employs TRBV6-4 and TRBJ2-7; D gene unclear. Germline V gives CDR1 MRHNA, CDR2 SNTAGT. This CDR3 contains 11 residues. The V gene lost 6 bases and the J gene lost 4 bases, with 7 bases spanning the gap. CDR3 sequence: CASRESYEQYF. CDR3 coding DNA: TGTGCCAGCAGGGAGAGTTACGAGCAGTACTTC.

The chain's CDR3 is CASSLVGTINQPQHF. The CDR3 DNA reads TGTGCCAGCAGCTTAGTGGGGACAATCAATCAGCCCCAGCATTTT. This chain joins TRBV7-2 and TRBJ1-5, with TRBD1 as a possible D gene (6 bases). This CDR3 has 15 residues. Trimming stripped 1 base from V and 3 bases from J, with 10 bases between. Germline-derived CDR1 and CDR2 are SGHTA and FQGNSA. Filled out from reference TRBV7-2 and TRBJ1-5, the complete variable domain reads GAGVSQSPSNKVTEKGKDVELRCDPISGHTALYWYRQSLGQGLEFLIYFQGNSAPDKSGLPSDRFSAERTGGSVSTLTIQRTQQEDSAVYLCASSLVGTINQPQHFGDGTRLSIL.

The gene calls are TRBV7-6 and TRBJ2-2; 8 nucleotides agree with TRBD2. Losses at the gene ends were 4 bases for V and 1 base for J; bases not matched to a gene: 2. Germline V gene data show CDR1 as SGHVS and CDR2 as FNYEAQ. CDR3 length: 15 residues. The DNA of the CDR3 is TGTGCCAGCAGCTCGACTAGCGTGAACACCGGGGAGCTGTTTTTT. Its protein is CASSSTSVNTGELFF.

The rearrangement joins TRBV5-1 to TRBJ2-7; the match to TRBD1 covers 8 bases. There are 16 residues in the CDR3. J was trimmed by 4 bases and V by 3 bases; bases with no gene match: 12. Germline CDR1 and CDR2: SGHRS and YFSETQ. The CDR3 sequence: CASSSQQATGVYEQYF. The DNA for the CDR3 is TGCGCCAGCAGCTCCCAGCAGGCGACAGGGGTTTACGAGCAGTACTTC. Variable domain in full (rest from reference TRBV5-1 and TRBJ2-7): KAGVTQTPRYLIKTRGQQVTLSCSPISGHRSVSWYQQTPGQGLQFLFEYFSETQRNKGNFPGRFSGRQFSNSRSEMNVSTLELGDSALYLCASSSQQATGVYEQYFGPGTRLTVT.

The chain employs TRBV10-3 and TRBJ1-2, with D possibly matching TRBD1 (6 bases). V was cut by 8 bases and J by 4 bases, with 11 bases left in between. CDR3 size: 12 residues. Per germline, CDR1 ENHRY and CDR2 SYGVKD. The chain's CDR3 is CAIGRGSYGYTF. The CDR3 bases are TGTGCCATCGGCAGGGGAAGCTATGGCTACACCTTC.

This clone was picked up a small number of times. This rearrangement joins TRBV9 to TRBJ1-1; TRBD1 agrees at 10 bases. Per germline, CDR1 SGDLS and CDR2 YYNGEE. After removal of 6 bases from V and 4 bases from J, the junction contained 9 bases not matched to a gene. CDR3 length: 15 residues. CDR3 nucleotide sequence: TGTGCCAGCACCGGGACAGGGGAACGGGGCACTGAAGCTTTCTTT. Residues: CASTGTGERGTEAFF.

The chain is built from TRBV11-3 and TRBJ2-1; no definite D call. Germline loops: CDR1 SGHNT, CDR2 YENEEA. The V end lost 0 bases, the J end lost 0 bases, and 6 bases lay between the germline ends. This CDR3 contains 15 residues. The CDR3: CASSLEADSYNEQFF. DNA of the CDR3: TGTGCCAGCAGCTTAGAGGCAGACTCCTACAATGAGCAGTTCTTC.

The V gene is TRBV19, the J gene TRBJ2-5; D remains unclear. V gave up 3 bases and J gave up 3 bases, with 8 bases separating them. The CDR3 contains 13 residues. The germline gives CDR1 LNHDA, CDR2 SQIVND (reference sequence). The CDR3 here is CASSMNGKETQYF. The CDR3 DNA reads as TGTGCCAGTAGTATGAACGGTAAAGAGACCCAGTACTTC.

The chain joins TRBV27 to TRBJ1-6; D unresolved. V lost 2 bases to trimming and J lost 6 bases, with 8 bases between them. Germline loops: CDR1 MNHEY, CDR2 SMNVEV (reference sequence). This CDR3 is 14 amino acids long. The CDR3 spells CASSLLVINSPLHF. CDR3 nucleotide sequence: TGTGCCAGCAGTTTACTAGTTATTAATTCACCCCTCCACTTT.

The chain combines TRBV14 with TRBJ1-4; D not certain. This CDR3 contains 13 residues. The germline V gene encodes CDR1 SGHDN and CDR2 FVKESK. The ends were cut back, 3 bases at V and 6 bases at J, with 8 bases in the middle. The CDR3 coding sequence is TGTGCCAGCAGCCACAGGAGGGATGAAAAACTGTTTTTT. Amino acids: CASSHRRDEKLFF.

This clone was counted only a few times. The chain is built from TRBV29-1 and TRBJ1-4; D remains unclear. Trimming took 6 bases from V and 1 from J, leaving 12 bases between them. This CDR3 comprises 14 residues. Germline CDR1 and CDR2: SQVTM and ANQGSEA. The CDR3 here is CSVGYKGTNEKLFF. DNA of the CDR3: TGCAGCGTCGGGTATAAAGGAACTAATGAAAAACTGTTTTTT.

The chain employs TRBV5-1 and TRBJ2-7; 8 nucleotides match TRBD1. Germline assignment: CDR1 SGHRS and CDR2 YFSETQ. This CDR3 region has 15 residues. J lost 4 bases, V lost 0 bases, and 6 bases had no gene match. The CDR3 region has the DNA TGCGCCAGCAGCTTGGGCACAGGGGGACTTTACGAGCAGTACTTC. This codes for CASSLGTGGLYEQYF.

V usage is TRBV6-5 and J usage is TRBJ2-3; D might be TRBD2 (6 bases). The germline CDR1 and CDR2 sequences are MNHEY and SVGAGI. The CDR3 contains 12 residues. V was clipped by 6 bases and J by 5 bases, with 9 bases between them. The CDR3 reads CASSRLGDTQYF. DNA for the CDR3: TGTGCCAGCAGCAGACTAGGAGATACGCAGTATTTT.

This clone was counted a few times. The V call is TRBV9, the J call TRBJ1-2, with D perhaps matching TRBD1 (5 bases). CDR1 and CDR2 (germline): SGDLS, YYNGEE. This CDR3 has 14 residues. V lost 0 bases and J lost 4, with 10 bases in between. The CDR3 DNA follows: TGTGCCAGCAGCGTAGATCAGGGAATCTATGGCTACACCTTC. Its translation is CASSVDQGIYGYTF.

A single count supports this clone. The chain links TRBV15 to TRBJ2-2, with no clear D. Between the trimmed V and J ends, which lost 1 base and 0 bases, there was a span of 9 bases. Per germline, CDR1 LNHNV and CDR2 YYDKDF (reference sequence). The CDR3 length is 16 residues. The DNA for the CDR3 is TGTGCCACCAGCAGAGCGGCGGTCGCGAACACCGGGGAGCTGTTTTTT. It is translated as CATSRAAVANTGELFF.

Only a few counts were recorded for this clone. The rearrangement uses TRBV7-2 and TRBJ1-6; perhaps TRBD1 as D (6 bases). The CDR3 is 14 amino acids. Between the trimmed V and J ends, which lost 3 bases and 10 bases, there was a span of 13 bases. Germline V CDR1 and CDR2: SGHTA, FQGNSA. CDR3 loop: CASSFTGYDSPLHF. The CDR3 DNA is TGTGCCAGCAGCTTTACAGGGTACGACTCACCCCTCCACTTT.

This clone was seen a single time. This chain connects TRBV28 to TRBJ2-1, with a possible D match to TRBD1 (5 bases). Germline CDR1 is MDHEN and CDR2 is SYDVKM. CDR3 length: 13 amino acids. Trimming removed 4 bases from V and 3 bases from J, with 7 bases in between. The CDR3 sequence: CASSSTGYNEQFF. The CDR3 coding sequence is TGTGCCAGCAGTTCCACAGGCTACAATGAGCAGTTCTTC.